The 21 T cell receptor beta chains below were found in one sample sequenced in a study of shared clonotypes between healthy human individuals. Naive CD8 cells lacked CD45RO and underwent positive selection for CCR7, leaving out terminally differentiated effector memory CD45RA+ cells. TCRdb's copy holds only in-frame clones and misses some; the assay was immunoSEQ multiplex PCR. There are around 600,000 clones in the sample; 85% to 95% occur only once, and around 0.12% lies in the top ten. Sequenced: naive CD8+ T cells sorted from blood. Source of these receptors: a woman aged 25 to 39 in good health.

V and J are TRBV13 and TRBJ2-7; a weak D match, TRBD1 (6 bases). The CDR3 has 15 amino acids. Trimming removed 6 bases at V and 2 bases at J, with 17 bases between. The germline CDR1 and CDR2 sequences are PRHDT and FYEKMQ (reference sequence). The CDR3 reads CASSSGRDTTYEQYF. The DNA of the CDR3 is TGTGCCAGCAGTTCGGGCCGGGACACTACCTACGAGCAGTACTTC.

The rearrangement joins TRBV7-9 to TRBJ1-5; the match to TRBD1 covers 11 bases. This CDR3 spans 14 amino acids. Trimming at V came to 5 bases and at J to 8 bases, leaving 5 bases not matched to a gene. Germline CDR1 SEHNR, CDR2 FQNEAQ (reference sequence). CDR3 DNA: TGTGCCAGCAGCCCCTGGACAGGGGGCGAGCCCCAGCATTTT. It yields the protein CASSPWTGGEPQHF.

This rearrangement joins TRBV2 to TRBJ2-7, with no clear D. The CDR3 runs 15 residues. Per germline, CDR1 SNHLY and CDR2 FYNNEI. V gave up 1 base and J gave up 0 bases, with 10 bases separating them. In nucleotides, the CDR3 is TGTGCCAGCAGTGAAGTATGGTACAGCTCCTACGAGCAGTACTTC. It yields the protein CASSEVWYSSYEQYF.

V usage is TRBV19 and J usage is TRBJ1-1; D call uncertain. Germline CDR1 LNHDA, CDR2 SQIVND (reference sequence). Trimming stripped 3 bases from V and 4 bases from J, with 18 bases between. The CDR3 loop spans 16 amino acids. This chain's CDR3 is CASSIWVGEEGTEAFF. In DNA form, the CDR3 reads TGTGCCAGTAGTATTTGGGTCGGGGAGGAGGGCACTGAAGCTTTCTTT.

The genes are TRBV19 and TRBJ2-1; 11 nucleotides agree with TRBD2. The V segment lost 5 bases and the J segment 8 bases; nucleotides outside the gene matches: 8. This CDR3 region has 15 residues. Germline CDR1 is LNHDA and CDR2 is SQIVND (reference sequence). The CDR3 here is CASSVLAGGGDEQFF. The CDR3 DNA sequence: TGTGCCAGTAGTGTGCTAGCGGGAGGTGGCGATGAGCAGTTCTTC.

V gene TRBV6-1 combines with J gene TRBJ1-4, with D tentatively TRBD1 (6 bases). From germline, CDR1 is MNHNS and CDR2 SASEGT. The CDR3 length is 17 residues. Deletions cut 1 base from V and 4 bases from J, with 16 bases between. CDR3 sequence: CASSEVVGGGYNEKLFF. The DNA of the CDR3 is TGTGCCAGCAGTGAAGTTGTGGGAGGGGGATATAATGAAAAACTGTTTTTT.

CDR3 protein: CASSFGHGDEQYF. The CDR3 DNA reads TGTGCCAGCAGTTTTGGCCACGGGGACGAGCAGTACTTC. The rearrangement uses TRBV28 and TRBJ2-7; a weak D match, TRBD2 (5 bases). Trimming took off 3 bases at V and 5 bases at J, with 11 bases between the two ends. CDR3 size: 13 residues. CDR1 and CDR2 (germline): MDHEN, SYDVKM.

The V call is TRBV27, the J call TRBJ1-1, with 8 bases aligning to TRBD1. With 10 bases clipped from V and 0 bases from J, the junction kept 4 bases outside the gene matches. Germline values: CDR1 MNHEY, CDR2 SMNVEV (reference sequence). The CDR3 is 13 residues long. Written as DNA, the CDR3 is TGTGCCACCTGGACAGGGATGAACACTGAAGCTTTCTTT. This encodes CATWTGMNTEAFF.

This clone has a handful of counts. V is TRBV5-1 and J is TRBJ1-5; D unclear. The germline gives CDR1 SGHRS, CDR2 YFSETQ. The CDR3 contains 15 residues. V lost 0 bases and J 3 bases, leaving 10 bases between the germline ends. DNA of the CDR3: TGCGCCAGCAGCTTGGGGTTGGGATCCAATCAGCCCCAGCATTTT. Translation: CASSLGLGSNQPQHF.

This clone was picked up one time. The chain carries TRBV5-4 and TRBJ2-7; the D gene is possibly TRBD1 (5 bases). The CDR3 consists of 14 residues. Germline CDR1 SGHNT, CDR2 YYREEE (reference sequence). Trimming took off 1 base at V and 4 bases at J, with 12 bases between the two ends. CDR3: CASSLQGIQYEQYF. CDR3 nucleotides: TGTGCCAGCAGCTTGCAGGGAATCCAATACGAGCAGTACTTC.

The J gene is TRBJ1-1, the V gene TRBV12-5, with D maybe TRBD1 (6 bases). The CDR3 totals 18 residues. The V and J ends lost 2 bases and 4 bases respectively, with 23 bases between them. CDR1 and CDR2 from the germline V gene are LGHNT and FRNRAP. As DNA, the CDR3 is TGTGCTAGTGGTTTGTCCCCCCAGGGGAGGGCAAAGGGCACTGAAGCTTTCTTT. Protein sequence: CASGLSPQGRAKGTEAFF.

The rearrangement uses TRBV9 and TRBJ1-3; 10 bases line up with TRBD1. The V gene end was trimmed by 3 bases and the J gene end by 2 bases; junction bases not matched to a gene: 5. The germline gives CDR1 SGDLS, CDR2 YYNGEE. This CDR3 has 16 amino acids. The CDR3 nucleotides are TGTGCCAGCAGCGCAGGGACAGGGGTTACTGGAAACACCATATATTTT. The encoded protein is CASSAGTGVTGNTIYF.

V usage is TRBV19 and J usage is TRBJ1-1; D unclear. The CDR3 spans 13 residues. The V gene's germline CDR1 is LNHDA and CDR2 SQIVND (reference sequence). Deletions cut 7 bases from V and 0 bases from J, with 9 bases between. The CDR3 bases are TGTGCCAGTACCACGGACCTGAACACTGAAGCTTTCTTT. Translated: CASTTDLNTEAFF.

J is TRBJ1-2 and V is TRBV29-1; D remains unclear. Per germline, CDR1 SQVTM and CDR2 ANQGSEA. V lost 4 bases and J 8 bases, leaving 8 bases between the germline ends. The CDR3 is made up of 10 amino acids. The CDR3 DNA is TGCAGCGTTGTTGGGCACGGCTACACCTTC. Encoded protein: CSVVGHGYTF.

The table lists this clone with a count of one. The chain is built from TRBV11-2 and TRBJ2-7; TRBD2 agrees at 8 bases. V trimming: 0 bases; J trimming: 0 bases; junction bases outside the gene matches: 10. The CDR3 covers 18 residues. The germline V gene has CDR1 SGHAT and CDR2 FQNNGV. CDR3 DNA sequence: TGTGCCAGCAGCTTAGAATCGATTATAGCGGGGCGCTCCTACGAGCAGTACTTC. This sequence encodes CASSLESIIAGRSYEQYF.

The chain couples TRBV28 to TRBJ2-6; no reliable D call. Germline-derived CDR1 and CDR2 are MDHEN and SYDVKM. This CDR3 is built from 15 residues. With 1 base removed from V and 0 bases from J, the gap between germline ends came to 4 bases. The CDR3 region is CASSLFRSGANVLTF. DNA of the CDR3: TGTGCCAGCAGTTTATTTCGCTCTGGGGCCAACGTCCTGACTTTC.

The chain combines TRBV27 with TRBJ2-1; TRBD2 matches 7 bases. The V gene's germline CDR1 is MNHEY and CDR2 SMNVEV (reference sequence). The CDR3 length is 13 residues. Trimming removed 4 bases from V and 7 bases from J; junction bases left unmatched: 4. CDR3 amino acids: CASSWAGVNEQFF. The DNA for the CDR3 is TGTGCCAGCAGTTGGGCGGGAGTTAATGAGCAGTTCTTC.

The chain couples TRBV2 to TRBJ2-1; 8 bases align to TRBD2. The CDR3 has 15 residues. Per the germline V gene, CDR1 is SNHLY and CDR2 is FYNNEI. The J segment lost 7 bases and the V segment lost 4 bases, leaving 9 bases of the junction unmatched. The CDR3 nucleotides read TGTGCCAGCAGTGTGCCCGGGAGGGCAGGAAATGAGCAGTTCTTC. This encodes CASSVPGRAGNEQFF.

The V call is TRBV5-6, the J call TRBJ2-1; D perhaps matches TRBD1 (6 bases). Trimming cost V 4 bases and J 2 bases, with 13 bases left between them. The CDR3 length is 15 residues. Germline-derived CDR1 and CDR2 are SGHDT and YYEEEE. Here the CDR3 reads CASSPPGVTYNEQFF. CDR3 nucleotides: TGTGCCAGCAGCCCACCAGGGGTTACCTACAATGAGCAGTTCTTC. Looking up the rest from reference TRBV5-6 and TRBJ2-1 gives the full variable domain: DAGVTQSPTHLIKTRGQQVTLRCSPKSGHDTVSWYQQALGQGPQFIFQYYEEEERQRGNFPDRFSGHQFPNYSSELNVNALLLGDSALYLCASSPPGVTYNEQFFGPGTRLTVL.

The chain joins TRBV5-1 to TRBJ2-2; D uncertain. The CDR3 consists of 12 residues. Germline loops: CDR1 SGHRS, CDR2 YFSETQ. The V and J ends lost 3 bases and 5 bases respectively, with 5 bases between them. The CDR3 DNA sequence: TGCGCCAGCAGCTCGCGAACCGGGGAGCTGTTTTTT. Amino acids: CASSSRTGELFF.

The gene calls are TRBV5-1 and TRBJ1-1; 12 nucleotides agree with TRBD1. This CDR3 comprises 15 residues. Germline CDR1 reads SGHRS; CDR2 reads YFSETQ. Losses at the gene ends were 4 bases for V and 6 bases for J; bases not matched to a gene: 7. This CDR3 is CASSETGQGAPEAFF. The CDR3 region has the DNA TGCGCCAGCAGCGAGACGGGACAGGGGGCGCCTGAAGCTTTCTTT.